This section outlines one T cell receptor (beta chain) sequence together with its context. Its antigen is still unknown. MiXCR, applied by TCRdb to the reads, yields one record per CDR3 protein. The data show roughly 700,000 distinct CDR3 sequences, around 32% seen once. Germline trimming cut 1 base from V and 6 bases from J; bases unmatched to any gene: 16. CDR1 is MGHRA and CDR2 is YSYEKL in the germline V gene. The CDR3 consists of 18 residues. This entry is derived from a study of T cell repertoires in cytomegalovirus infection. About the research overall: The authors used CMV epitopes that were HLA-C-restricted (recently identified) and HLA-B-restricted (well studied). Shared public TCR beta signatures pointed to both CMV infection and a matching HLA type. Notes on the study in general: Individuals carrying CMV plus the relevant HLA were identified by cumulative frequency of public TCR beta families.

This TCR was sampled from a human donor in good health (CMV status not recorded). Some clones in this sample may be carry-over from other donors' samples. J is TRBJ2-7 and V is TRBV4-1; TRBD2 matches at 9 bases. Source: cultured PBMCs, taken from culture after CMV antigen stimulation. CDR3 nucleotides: TGCGCCAGCAGCCAAGCCCCCCTGGCGGGAGGGCCTCGAAGCGAGCAGTACTTC. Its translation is CASSQAPLAGGPRSEQYF.